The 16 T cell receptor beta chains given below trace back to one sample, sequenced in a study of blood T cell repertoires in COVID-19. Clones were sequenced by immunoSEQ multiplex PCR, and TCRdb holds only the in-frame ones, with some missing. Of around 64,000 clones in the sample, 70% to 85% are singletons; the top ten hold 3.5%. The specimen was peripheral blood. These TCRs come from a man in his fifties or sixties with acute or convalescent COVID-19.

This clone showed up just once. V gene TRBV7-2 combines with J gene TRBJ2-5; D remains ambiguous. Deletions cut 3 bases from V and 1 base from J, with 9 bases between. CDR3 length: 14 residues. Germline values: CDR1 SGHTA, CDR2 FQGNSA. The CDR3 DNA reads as TGTGCCAGCAGCTTCGGGTGGCTCCAAGAGACCCAGTACTTC. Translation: CASSFGWLQETQYF. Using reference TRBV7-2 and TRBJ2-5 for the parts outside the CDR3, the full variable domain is GAGVSQSPSNKVTEKGKDVELRCDPISGHTALYWYRQSLGQGLEFLIYFQGNSAPDKSGLPSDRFSAERTGGSVSTLTIQRTQQEDSAVYLCASSFGWLQETQYFGPGTRLLVL.

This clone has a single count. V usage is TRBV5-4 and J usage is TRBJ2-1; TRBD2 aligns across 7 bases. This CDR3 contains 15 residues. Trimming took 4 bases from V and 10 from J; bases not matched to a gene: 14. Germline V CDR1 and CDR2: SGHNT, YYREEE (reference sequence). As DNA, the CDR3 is TGTGCCAGCAGCGGCGGACTAGGGCGGGCGAGGGAGCAGTTCTTC. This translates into CASSGGLGRAREQFF.

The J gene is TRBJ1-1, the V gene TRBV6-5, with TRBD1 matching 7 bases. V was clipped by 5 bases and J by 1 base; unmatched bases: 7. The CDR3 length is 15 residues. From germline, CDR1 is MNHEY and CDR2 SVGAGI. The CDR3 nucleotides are TGTGCCAGCAGTCCCTACAGGGGCGGGAACACTGAAGCTTTCTTT. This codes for CASSPYRGGNTEAFF.

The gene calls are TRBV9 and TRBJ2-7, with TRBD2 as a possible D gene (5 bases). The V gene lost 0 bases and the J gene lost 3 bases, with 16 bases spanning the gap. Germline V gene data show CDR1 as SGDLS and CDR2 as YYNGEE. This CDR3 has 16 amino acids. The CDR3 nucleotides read TGTGCCAGCAGCGTAGCAAGTGAGAGGGCCCTCTACGAGCAGTACTTC. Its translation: CASSVASERALYEQYF.

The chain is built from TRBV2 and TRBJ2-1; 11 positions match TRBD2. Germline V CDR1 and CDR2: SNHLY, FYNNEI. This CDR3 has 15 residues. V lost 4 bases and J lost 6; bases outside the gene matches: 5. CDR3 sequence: CASSGGTSGGNEQFF. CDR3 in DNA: TGTGCCAGCAGTGGGGGGACTAGCGGAGGCAATGAGCAGTTCTTC.

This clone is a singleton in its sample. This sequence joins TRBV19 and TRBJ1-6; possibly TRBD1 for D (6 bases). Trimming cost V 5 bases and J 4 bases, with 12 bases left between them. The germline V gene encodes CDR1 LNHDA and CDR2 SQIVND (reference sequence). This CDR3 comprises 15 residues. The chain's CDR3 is CASSSGTSYNSPLHF. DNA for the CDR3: TGTGCCAGTAGTTCCGGGACATCTTATAATTCACCCCTCCACTTT. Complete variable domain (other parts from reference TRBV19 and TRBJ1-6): DGGITQSPKYLFRKEGQNVTLSCEQNLNHDAMYWYRQDPGQGLRLIYYSQIVNDFQKGDIAEGYSVSREKKESFPLTVTSAQKNPTAFYLCASSSGTSYNSPLHFGNGTRLTVT.

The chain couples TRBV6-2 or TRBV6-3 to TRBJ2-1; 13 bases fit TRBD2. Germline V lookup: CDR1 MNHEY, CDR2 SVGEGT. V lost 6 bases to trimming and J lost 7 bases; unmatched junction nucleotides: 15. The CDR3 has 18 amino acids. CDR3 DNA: TGTGCCAGCAGCGCAGACTCGGGGACTAGCGGGAAATGGAATGAGCAGTTCTTC. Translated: CASSADSGTSGKWNEQFF.

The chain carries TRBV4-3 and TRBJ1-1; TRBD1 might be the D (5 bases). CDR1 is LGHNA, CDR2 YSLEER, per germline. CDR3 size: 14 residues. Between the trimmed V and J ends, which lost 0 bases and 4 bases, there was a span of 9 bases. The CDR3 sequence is CASSQEAGGTEAFF. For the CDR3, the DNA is TGCGCCAGCAGCCAAGAAGCCGGGGGCACTGAAGCTTTCTTT.

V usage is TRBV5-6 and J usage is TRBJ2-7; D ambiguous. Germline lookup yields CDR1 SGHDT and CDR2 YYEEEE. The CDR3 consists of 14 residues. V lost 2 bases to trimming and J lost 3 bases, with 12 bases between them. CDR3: CASSLGDTLYEQYF. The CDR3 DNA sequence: TGTGCCAGCAGCTTAGGTGACACACTCTACGAGCAGTACTTC.

This chain's CDR3 is CASSLAGTVSYEQYF. CDR3 sequence (DNA): TGCGCCAGCAGCTTGGCCGGGACAGTTTCCTACGAGCAGTACTTC. This chain links TRBV5-1 with TRBJ2-7; the match to TRBD1 covers 7 bases. With 0 bases clipped from V and 1 base from J, the junction kept 4 bases outside the gene matches. CDR3 size: 15 residues. Germline V gene lookup returns CDR1 SGHRS and CDR2 YFSETQ. The full variable domain, its missing parts supplied by reference TRBV5-1 and TRBJ2-7, is KAGVTQTPRYLIKTRGQQVTLSCSPISGHRSVSWYQQTPGQGLQFLFEYFSETQRNKGNFPGRFSGRQFSNSRSEMNVSTLELGDSALYLCASSLAGTVSYEQYFGPGTRLTVT.

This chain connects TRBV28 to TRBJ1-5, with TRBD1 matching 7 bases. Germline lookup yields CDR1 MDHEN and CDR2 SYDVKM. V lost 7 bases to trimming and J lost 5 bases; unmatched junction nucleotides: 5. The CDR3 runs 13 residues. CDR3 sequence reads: CASNTGVYQPQHF. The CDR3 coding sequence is TGTGCCAGCAATACAGGGGTGTATCAGCCCCAGCATTTT.

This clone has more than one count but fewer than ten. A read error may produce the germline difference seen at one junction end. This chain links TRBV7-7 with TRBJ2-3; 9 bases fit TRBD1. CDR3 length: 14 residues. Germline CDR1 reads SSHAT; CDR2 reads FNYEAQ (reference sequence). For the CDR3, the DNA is TGTGCTAGCAGCTTCGGACAGGGGACAGATACGCAGTATTTT. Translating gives CASSFGQGTDTQYF.

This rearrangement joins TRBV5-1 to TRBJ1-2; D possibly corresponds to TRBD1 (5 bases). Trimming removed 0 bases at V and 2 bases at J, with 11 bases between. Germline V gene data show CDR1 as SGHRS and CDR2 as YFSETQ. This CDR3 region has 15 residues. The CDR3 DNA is TGCGCCAGCAGCTTGGCCACAGGCGGAAACTATGGCTACACCTTC. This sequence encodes CASSLATGGNYGYTF.

DNA for the CDR3: TGTGCCAGCAGTTTCCCAGGGGGAAACACCATATATTTT. Residues: CASSFPGGNTIYF. The chain recombines TRBV28 with TRBJ1-3; tentative D call: TRBD1 (5 bases). Germline V CDR1 and CDR2: MDHEN, SYDVKM. This CDR3 contains 13 residues. The V end was cut by 3 bases, the J end by 4 bases, with 7 bases between.

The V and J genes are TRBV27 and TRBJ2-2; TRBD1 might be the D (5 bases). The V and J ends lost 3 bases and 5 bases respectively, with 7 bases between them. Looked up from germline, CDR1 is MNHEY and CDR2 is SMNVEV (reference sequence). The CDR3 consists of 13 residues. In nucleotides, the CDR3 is TGTGCCAGCAGTTTGGGGCTAACCGGGGAGCTGTTTTTT. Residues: CASSLGLTGELFF.

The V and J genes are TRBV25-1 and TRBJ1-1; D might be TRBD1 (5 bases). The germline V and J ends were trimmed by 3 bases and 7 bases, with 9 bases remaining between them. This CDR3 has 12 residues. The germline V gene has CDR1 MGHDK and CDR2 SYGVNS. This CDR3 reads CASSEGRGEAFF. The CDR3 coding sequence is TGTGCCAGCAGTGAGGGGAGGGGTGAAGCTTTCTTT. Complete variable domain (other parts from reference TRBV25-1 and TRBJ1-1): EADIYQTPRYLVIGTGKKITLECSQTMGHDKMYWYQQDPGMELHLIHYSYGVNSTEKGDLSSESTVSRIRTEHFPLTLESARPSHTSQYLCASSEGRGEAFFGQGTRLTVV.